The present TCR beta chain was sequenced within a study of T-cell memory formation after mild COVID-19. The ends were cut back, 0 bases at V and 5 bases at J, with 14 bases in the middle. The CDR3 is 15 residues long. Germline values: CDR1 SGHTS, CDR2 YDEGEE. TCRdb re-derived calls from the 5' RACE reads in MiXCR, one entry per CDR3 protein. The sample has roughly 560,000 distinct CDR3 sequences, roughly 20% seen once. The chain combines TRBV5-8 with TRBJ1-1, with D possibly being TRBD1 (5 bases). What was sequenced was PBMCs or a T cell subset sorted from them (not recorded which). The receptor was isolated from an adult woman who had mild COVID-19 (a few samples of this study predate the infection). Cell type and time point are not known. This CDR3 reads CASSLGPQGGTEAFF. The CDR3 region has the DNA TGTGCCAGCAGCTTGGGCCCCCAGGGTGGGACTGAAGCTTTCTTT.